This T cell receptor beta chain was profiled in a study of prognosis after radiotherapy for stage I lung cancer. Genomic DNA was the source, and TCR beta CDR3 was amplified from it by two-round multiplex PCR. The first round of PCR was done with primers that matched each TRBV and TRBJ gene. From the multiplex PCR reads, TCRdb called clonotypes with MiXCR, one entry per CDR3 protein. The repertoire has approximately 28,000 distinct CDR3 sequences, 30% of them found once; the top ten carry about 32%. This clonotype has a count of ten or more. The TCR comes from a donor over 45 with non-small cell lung cancer. The sequences come from PBMCs, collected before or after stereotactic body radiation therapy (not recorded which).

CDR3 nucleotides: TGTGCCAGTAGCTCTATCTGGCGGGGGAACACAGATACGCAGTATTTT. This sequence encodes CASSSIWRGNTDTQYF. This sequence joins TRBV19 and TRBJ2-3, with 7 bases lining up with TRBD2. Looked up from germline, CDR1 is LNHDA and CDR2 is SQIVND (reference sequence). CDR3 length: 16 residues. The V segment lost 6 bases and the J segment 2 bases; nucleotides outside the gene matches: 11.